This is a list of T cell receptor beta chains from one sample in a study of post-analysis software for immune sequencing data. TCRdb re-derived calls from the PCR reads in MiXCR, one entry per CDR3 protein. This table has 150,000 or so distinct CDR3 sequences, about 36% appearing once. This material consisted of blood, taken after autologous hematopoietic stem cell transplantation. The origin of the receptors is a girl aged 5-17 years with multiple sclerosis. Each CDR3 is given with its conserved first and last residue. The D gene is left open where the match is weak. Size is omitted from some rows. Given values are once, few, many or a class for expanded clones.

j_call | d_call | clone_size | v_call | cdr3_nt | cdr3_aa
TRBJ1-1 | TRBD1 | . | TRBV6-2/TRBV6-3 | TGTGCCAGCAGTCCACCAGCGACAGGGGGATCTGCTTTCTTT | CASSPPATGGSAFF
TRBJ1-2 | TRBD1 | . | TRBV20-1 | TGCAGTGCTAGAGAGCCGGGACAGGGTATGGGCTATGGCTACACCTTC | CSAREPGQGMGYGYTF
TRBJ1-1 | . | . | TRBV30 | TGTGCCTGGAGTGTATATGGAGGCACTGAAGCTTTCTTT | CAWSVYGGTEAFF
TRBJ2-2 | . | . | TRBV12-5 | TGTGCTAGTGGTTTGGTACGAGAGGACACCGGGGAGCTGTTTTTT | CASGLVREDTGELFF
TRBJ2-7 | TRBD2 | many | TRBV12-3/TRBV12-4 | TGTGCCAGCAGTTTGGGACTAGCGGTCTCCTACGAGCAGTACTTC | CASSLGLAVSYEQYF
TRBJ2-3 | . | . | TRBV5-1 | TGCGCCAGCAGCTCTACGGGAGCTGTAGATACGCAGTATTTT | CASSSTGAVDTQYF
TRBJ2-4 | . | . | TRBV27 | TGTGCCAGCAGTTCTCGGGGGCCGGGAACACTAGCCAAAAACATTCAGTACTTC | CASSSRGPGTLAKNIQYF
TRBJ1-1 | TRBD1 | . | TRBV25-1 | TGTGCCAGCCCCCCGGACAGGGGGAGAACTGAAGCTTTCTTT | CASPPDRGRTEAFF
TRBJ2-1 | TRBD2 | . | TRBV4-2 | TGTGCCAGCAGCCAGGTGACTAGCGGGGACAATGAGCAGTTCTTC | CASSQVTSGDNEQFF
TRBJ2-5 | . | . | TRBV7-2 | TGTGCCAGCAGCTTCAGCGTCCCTAGTGGTGAGCAGTACTTC | CASSFSVPSGEQYF
TRBJ2-3 | TRBD1 | . | TRBV7-8 | TGTGCCAGCAGCTTAGAATCCGGGACAGGGGCAACAGATACGCAGTATTTT | CASSLESGTGATDTQYF
TRBJ2-5 | . | . | TRBV12-3/TRBV12-4 | TGTGCCAGCAGTTTAGCGGGAGTGGAGGAGACCCAGTACTTC | CASSLAGVEETQYF
TRBJ2-7 | TRBD2 | . | TRBV10-3 | TGTGCCATCAGTGAGCCCAGACCGGGACTAGTTCCCTCCTACGAGCAGTACTTC | CAISEPRPGLVPSYEQYF
TRBJ2-5 | TRBD2 | . | TRBV5-5 | TGTGCCAGCAGCCCCCGAGCGGGAGGTCCTTCTGAGACCCAGTACTTC | CASSPRAGGPSETQYF
TRBJ2-3 | TRBD2 | many | TRBV7-3 | TGTGCCAGCAGCATTCTAGCGGGAGGTAGCACAGATACGCAGTATTTT | CASSILAGGSTDTQYF
TRBJ2-1 | . | . | TRBV25-1 | TGTGCCAGCAGTGAATCCGGTACAGGGTCTCACAATGAGCAGTTCTTC | CASSESGTGSHNEQFF
TRBJ2-7 | . | few | TRBV7-2 | TGTGCCAGCAGCTTAAGGGGCCCCTACGAGCAGTACTTC | CASSLRGPYEQYF
TRBJ2-3 | . | . | TRBV7-2 | TGTGCCAGCAGCTCTCTAGCCTCCACAGATACGCAGTATTTT | CASSSLASTDTQYF
TRBJ2-1 | TRBD2 | . | TRBV5-1 | TGCGCCAGCAGCCCCCGCGGGACTAGCGGGATTGAGCAGTTCTTC | CASSPRGTSGIEQFF
TRBJ2-7 | TRBD2 | . | TRBV20-1 | TGCAGTGCTAGGACCGGGACTAGCGCATCCTACGAGCAGTACTTC | CSARTGTSASYEQYF
TRBJ2-7 | . | few | TRBV11-1 | TGTGCCAGCAGCCCGTGGGGGAATAGCTACGAGCAGTACTTC | CASSPWGNSYEQYF
TRBJ1-6 | . | few | TRBV20-1 | TGCAGTGCTAGGTTTGGGCATTCACCCCTCCACTTT | CSARFGHSPLHF
TRBJ2-5 | . | few | TRBV15 | TGTGCCACCAGCAGAGTGATTGCGGGGGAGACCCAGTACTTC | CATSRVIAGETQYF
TRBJ1-5 | . | few | TRBV12-3/TRBV12-4 | TGTGCCAGCAGTTTAGGAAAGAATCAGCCCCAGCATTTT | CASSLGKNQPQHF
TRBJ1-6 | TRBD1 | few | TRBV6-5 | TGTGCCAGCAGTTCCGGACAGGGAAGAAATTCACCCCTCCACTTT | CASSSGQGRNSPLHF
TRBJ2-1 | . | . | TRBV20-1 | TGCAGTGCCCAACGATTGGGGCACGAGCAGTTCTTC | CSAQRLGHEQFF